Listed below are T cell receptor beta chains from one sample, sequenced in a study of cytomegalovirus exposure and HLA in healthy donors. The method was immunoSEQ multiplex PCR; TCRdb's version includes in-frame clones alone and lacks a portion of them. The data contain a few hundred thousand clones, less than 95% of them singletons. Sequenced input: PBMCs. The receptors stem from a woman aged 25-40 years in good health and CMV-seronegative. Each CDR3 is given with its conserved first and last residue. Fields, in order: clone size, J gene, D gene, V gene, CDR3 DNA, CDR3 protein. A D gene is named only where the DNA matches it firmly. Size values are once, few and many counts, or a class for expanded clones, and some rows have none.

-	TRBJ2-6	TRBD1	TRBV25-1	TGTGCCAGCGGGGGACAGGGGGCGCCCCCTGGGGCCAACGTCCTGACTTTC	CASGGQGAPPGANVLTF
-	TRBJ1-5	-	TRBV7-6	TGTGCCAGCAGCTTAGGAACTGGTCAGGAACTCCAGCCCCAGCATTTT	CASSLGTGQELQPQHF
-	TRBJ1-2	TRBD1	TRBV7-2	TGTGCCAGCAGCGGGACAGGGGGTGGCTATGGCTACACCTTC	CASSGTGGGYGYTF
once	TRBJ1-5	-	TRBV19	TGTGCCAGTAGTATAGCGGGGGGACTCTATCAGCCCCAGCATTTT	CASSIAGGLYQPQHF
-	TRBJ2-7	-	TRBV11-2	TGTGCCAGCAGCCAAAGTGGGGGCTCCTACGAGCAGTACTTC	CASSQSGGSYEQYF
once	TRBJ2-5	-	TRBV6-5	TGTGCCAGCAGCAAGTTGTTAGACAAAGAAACCCAGTACTTC	CASSKLLDKETQYF
once	TRBJ1-5	-	TRBV6-6	TGTGCCAGCAGTAGGCAGGGCGATCAGCCCCAGCATTTT	CASSRQGDQPQHF
-	TRBJ2-7	-	TRBV5-1	TGCGCCAGCAGCCAAGAACGAAACAGAGCCTACGAGCAGTACTTC	CASSQERNRAYEQYF
-	TRBJ1-2	TRBD1	TRBV19	TGTGCCAGTAACCAGGACAGGGGGGCGAACTATGGCTACACCTTC	CASNQDRGANYGYTF
-	TRBJ1-2	TRBD1	TRBV29-1	TGCAGCGGCGGGACAGGGTACTATGGCTACACCTTC	CSGGTGYYGYTF
-	TRBJ1-5	-	TRBV7-9	TGTGCCAGCAGCTTGGGCGCGGGGAATCAGCCCCAGCATTTT	CASSLGAGNQPQHF
-	TRBJ2-7	-	TRBV5-1	TGCGCCAGCAGCTTGGGGGTTTCGGTGCTCGACTCCGAGCAGTACTTC	CASSLGVSVLDSEQYF
once	TRBJ2-7	TRBD1	TRBV6-5	TGTGCCAGCAGTTCAGGGGGCCACCCCTACGAGCAGTACTTC	CASSSGGHPYEQYF
-	TRBJ1-2	-	TRBV2	TGTGCCAGCCTAGGGCCAGGAACCTATGGCTACACCTTC	CASLGPGTYGYTF